This is a list of T cell receptor beta chains from one sample in a study of identifying expanded T cells in peripheral blood. The data were produced by immunoSEQ multiplex PCR, yet TCRdb's version contains in-frame clones alone and is incomplete. The sample contains fewer than 60,000 clones, 65% to 90% of which appear only once. Sequencing was done on a sample of blood. The receptors derive from a person between 18 and 75 years old in good health. Each CDR3 is given with its conserved first and last residue. Each record gives: J gene, D gene, clone size, V gene, CDR3 DNA, CDR3 protein. The D gene is left open where the match is weak. Expanded clones get a size class; other rows say once, few or many, or leave the size out.

j_call: TRBJ2-1
d_call: TRBD2
clone_size: few
v_call: TRBV19
cdr3_nt: TGTGCCAGTAGTGCTATAGCGGGAGCAAGGTACAATGAGCAGTTCTTC
cdr3_aa: CASSAIAGARYNEQFF

j_call: TRBJ1-5
d_call: NA
clone_size: NA
v_call: TRBV19
cdr3_nt: TGTGCCACTTCGGACACTAGCAATCAGCCCCAGCATTTT
cdr3_aa: CATSDTSNQPQHF

j_call: TRBJ1-2
d_call: NA
clone_size: many
v_call: TRBV7-9
cdr3_nt: TGTGCCAGCAGCCCAACGGCAATTCAGGGTGGCTACACCTTC
cdr3_aa: CASSPTAIQGGYTF

j_call: TRBJ1-2
d_call: NA
clone_size: few
v_call: TRBV19
cdr3_nt: TGTGCCAGTAGTGCCCCCATCTACGGCTACACCTTC
cdr3_aa: CASSAPIYGYTF

j_call: TRBJ2-4
d_call: NA
clone_size: NA
v_call: TRBV5-1
cdr3_nt: TGCGCCAGCAGCTTGAACAGGGAAAACATTCAGTACTTC
cdr3_aa: CASSLNRENIQYF

j_call: TRBJ2-3
d_call: NA
clone_size: few
v_call: TRBV29-1
cdr3_nt: TGCAGCGTTGAAGAGGGGTATACGCAGTATTTT
cdr3_aa: CSVEEGYTQYF

j_call: TRBJ1-2
d_call: TRBD1
clone_size: few
v_call: TRBV10-3
cdr3_nt: TGTGCCATCACGGACAGGGGAGCTAACTATGGCTACACCTTC
cdr3_aa: CAITDRGANYGYTF

j_call: TRBJ2-3
d_call: TRBD2
clone_size: NA
v_call: TRBV5-1
cdr3_nt: TGCGCCAGCAGCTTGGAAGCGGGAGGCACAGATACGCAGTATTTT
cdr3_aa: CASSLEAGGTDTQYF

j_call: TRBJ2-3
d_call: TRBD1
clone_size: few
v_call: TRBV28
cdr3_nt: TGTGCCAGCAGTGCTAACAGGGGGTACGGGTCTAGCACAGATACGCAGTATTTT
cdr3_aa: CASSANRGYGSSTDTQYF

j_call: TRBJ2-3
d_call: NA
clone_size: NA
v_call: TRBV5-4
cdr3_nt: TGTGCCAGCAGCAGGAGCGGGGATACGCAGTATTTT
cdr3_aa: CASSRSGDTQYF

j_call: TRBJ1-5
d_call: NA
clone_size: many
v_call: TRBV2
cdr3_nt: TGTGCCAGCAGTGAAGCTGGGCGCAATCAGCCCCAGCATTTT
cdr3_aa: CASSEAGRNQPQHF

j_call: TRBJ2-5
d_call: TRBD1
clone_size: NA
v_call: TRBV4-1
cdr3_nt: TGCGCCAGCAGCCAAGGGGCCAGGGGGCAGGGGACCCAGTACTTC
cdr3_aa: CASSQGARGQGTQYF

j_call: TRBJ1-1
d_call: NA
clone_size: NA
v_call: TRBV30
cdr3_nt: TGTGCCTGGAAGGGCGGGACATACGCTGAAGCTTTCTTT
cdr3_aa: CAWKGGTYAEAFF

j_call: TRBJ1-2
d_call: TRBD1
clone_size: few
v_call: TRBV14
cdr3_nt: TGTGCCAGCAGCCAAGATCCAGGGGGGACCCAGTATGGCTACACCTTC
cdr3_aa: CASSQDPGGTQYGYTF